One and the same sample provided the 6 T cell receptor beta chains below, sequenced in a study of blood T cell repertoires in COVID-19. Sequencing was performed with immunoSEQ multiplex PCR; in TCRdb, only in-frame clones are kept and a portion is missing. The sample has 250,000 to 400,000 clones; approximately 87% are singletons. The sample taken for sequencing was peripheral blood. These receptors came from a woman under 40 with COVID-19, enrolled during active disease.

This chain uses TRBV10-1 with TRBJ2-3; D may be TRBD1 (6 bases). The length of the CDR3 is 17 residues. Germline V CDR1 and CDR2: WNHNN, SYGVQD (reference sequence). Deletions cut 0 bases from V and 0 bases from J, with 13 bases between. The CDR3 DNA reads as TGCGCCAGCAGTGAGTCGACTGGGGGCCCTAGCACAGATACGCAGTATTTT. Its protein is CASSESTGGPSTDTQYF.

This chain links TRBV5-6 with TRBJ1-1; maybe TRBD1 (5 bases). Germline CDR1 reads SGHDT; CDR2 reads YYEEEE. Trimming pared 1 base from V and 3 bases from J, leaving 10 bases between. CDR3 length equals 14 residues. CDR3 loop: CASSLSQGHTEAFF. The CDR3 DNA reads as TGTGCCAGCAGCTTGTCCCAGGGTCACACTGAAGCTTTCTTT. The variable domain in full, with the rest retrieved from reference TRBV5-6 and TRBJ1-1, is DAGVTQSPTHLIKTRGQQVTLRCSPKSGHDTVSWYQQALGQGPQFIFQYYEEEERQRGNFPDRFSGHQFPNYSSELNVNALLLGDSALYLCASSLSQGHTEAFFGQGTRLTVV.

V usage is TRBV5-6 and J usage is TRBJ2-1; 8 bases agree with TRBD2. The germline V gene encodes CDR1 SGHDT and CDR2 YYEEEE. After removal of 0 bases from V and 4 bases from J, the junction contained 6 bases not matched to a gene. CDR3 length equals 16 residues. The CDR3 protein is CASSLELAARYNEQFF. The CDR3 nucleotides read TGTGCCAGCAGCTTGGAACTAGCGGCTAGATACAATGAGCAGTTCTTC. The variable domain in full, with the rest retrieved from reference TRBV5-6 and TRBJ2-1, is DAGVTQSPTHLIKTRGQQVTLRCSPKSGHDTVSWYQQALGQGPQFIFQYYEEEERQRGNFPDRFSGHQFPNYSSELNVNALLLGDSALYLCASSLELAARYNEQFFGPGTRLTVL.

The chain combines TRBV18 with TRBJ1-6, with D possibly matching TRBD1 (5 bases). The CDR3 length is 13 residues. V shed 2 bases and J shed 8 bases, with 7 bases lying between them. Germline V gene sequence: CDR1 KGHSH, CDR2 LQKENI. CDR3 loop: CASSPGGDSPLHF. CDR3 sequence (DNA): TGTGCCAGCTCACCAGGGGGGGATTCACCCCTCCACTTT. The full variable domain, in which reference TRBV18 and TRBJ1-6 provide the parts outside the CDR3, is NAGVMQNPRHLVRRRGQEARLRCSPMKGHSHVYWYRQLPEEGLKFMVYLQKENIIDESGMPKERFSAEFPKEGPSILRIQQVVRGDSAAYFCASSPGGDSPLHFGNGTRLTVT.

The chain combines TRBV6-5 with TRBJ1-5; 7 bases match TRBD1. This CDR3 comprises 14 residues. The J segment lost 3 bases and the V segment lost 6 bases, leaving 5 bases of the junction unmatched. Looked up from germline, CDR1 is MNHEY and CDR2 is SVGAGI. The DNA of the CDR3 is TGTGCCAGCAGCAAGACAGGGTCCAATCAGCCCCAGCATTTT. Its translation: CASSKTGSNQPQHF.

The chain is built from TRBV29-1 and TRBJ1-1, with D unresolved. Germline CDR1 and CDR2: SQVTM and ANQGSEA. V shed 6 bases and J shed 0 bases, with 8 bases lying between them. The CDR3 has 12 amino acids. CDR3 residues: CSVANLNTEAFF. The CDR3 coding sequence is TGCAGCGTGGCCAACCTGAACACTGAAGCTTTCTTT.